This TCR beta chain was documented in a study of shared clonotypes between healthy human individuals. Germline CDR1 and CDR2: MNHNS and SASEGT. The CDR3 sequence is 15 residues long. Trimming cost V 0 bases and J 1 base, with 9 bases left between them. Assay used: immunoSEQ multiplex PCR; TCRdb lists only in-frame clones, some missing. The sample gives some 2.3 million clones, 85% to 95% of which show up once; 0.35% to 0.45% is in the top ten. Input material: naive CD4+ T cells from PBMCs. Specified subset: CD45RA+ positively selected. V usage is TRBV6-1 and J usage is TRBJ1-2; D not resolved. The sequence was obtained from a man younger than 35 in good health. Some clones in this sample may be carry-over from other donors' samples. CDR3 sequence (DNA): TGTGCCAGCAGTGAAGCCCCCACAGTTAACTATGGCTACACCTTC. Its protein is CASSEAPTVNYGYTF.